This TCR beta chain was identified during a study of Ad26.COV2.S vaccination and SARS-CoV-2 variants. Study overall: Sample donor was a member of the COV1001 Ad26.COV2.S trial arm. Recipients of Ad26.COV2.S got it intramuscularly, once or twice 56 days apart. General study results and limits: Responses of spike-specific T cells (both CD8+ and CD4+) reportedly showed substantial breadth after vaccination.

The CDR3 runs 15 residues. The germline gives CDR1 SGHNT, CDR2 YENEEA. V lost 5 bases, J lost 5 bases, and 18 bases lay in between. On this clone itself: Its cognate antigen is unknown.

Indicated treatment: approximately 18 received Ad26.COV2.S at low or high dose, single or two shots; 5 received placebo; per-sample allocation not given. The samples were gathered on day 63 after the first injection of vaccine or placebo. It was Wuhan-strain SARS-CoV-2 spike that the Ad26 vaccine vector expressed. Clones were sequenced by immunoSEQ multiplex PCR, and TCRdb holds only the in-frame ones, with some missing. The profile shows around 450,000 clones, roughly 89% of them singletons. The chain couples TRBV11-3 to TRBJ2-5; maybe TRBD2 (6 bases). The sequenced sample was peripheral blood, obtained in a trial of Ad26.COV2.S vaccine versus placebo. This receptor was identified in a person aged 18-65 years who received the Ad26.COV2.S COVID-19 vaccine or a placebo. The CDR3 DNA reads as TGTGCCAGCAGCCCAGGGACCCCGGCGGGGGAGACCCAGTACTTC. Its translation: CASSPGTPAGETQYF.